The 19 T cell receptor beta chains presented below share a single source sample, sequenced in a study of radiation and T cells in renal cell carcinoma. Specified time point: baseline pretreatment blood. Treatment of the sample: 15 Gy SBRT to primary tumor, nephrectomy 4 weeks later. Sequencing used immunoSEQ multiplex PCR; TCRdb keeps in-frame clones, though not all of them. The top ten clones hold around 3% of a sample with 95,000 to 150,000 clones, about four fifths of them seen once. The sample here was blood, taken from a patient whose treatment included radiotherapy and nephrectomy. Every receptor here comes from an older woman with renal cell carcinoma.

This sequence joins TRBV30 and TRBJ1-3; no clear D. V was clipped by 1 base and J by 0 bases, with 10 bases between them. The length of the CDR3 is 15 residues. CDR1 and CDR2 (germline): GTSNPN, SVGIG (reference sequence). CDR3 in amino acids: CAWSAGRISGNTIYF. The CDR3 nucleotides read TGTGCCTGGAGTGCCGGACGGATCTCTGGAAACACCATATATTTT.

This clone was seen a few times. The chain combines TRBV18 with TRBJ1-1; weak D call: TRBD1 (5 bases). In germline, CDR1 is KGHSH, CDR2 LQKENI. V dropped 3 bases and J dropped 0 bases, with 11 bases sitting between them. The CDR3 covers 15 residues. As DNA, the CDR3 is TGTGCCAGCTCACCCCAGGGTCCGATGAACACTGAAGCTTTCTTT. Encoded protein: CASSPQGPMNTEAFF.

In its sample, this clone was seen once. The V gene is TRBV7-9, the J gene TRBJ2-7; 7 nucleotides align to TRBD2. CDR1 is SEHNR and CDR2 is FQNEAQ in the germline V gene (reference sequence). The CDR3 is 15 amino acids. V trimming: 5 bases; J trimming: 5 bases; junction bases outside the gene matches: 12. CDR3 nucleotides: TGTGCCAGCAGCCCGCAGGGAGGGTACGGTAACGAGCAGTACTTC. Protein product: CASSPQGGYGNEQYF.

This chain uses TRBV6-5 with TRBJ2-2; D is ambiguous. V lost 0 bases, J lost 8 bases, and 4 bases lay in between. The germline V gene has CDR1 MNHEY and CDR2 SVGAGI. The CDR3 length is 12 residues. CDR3 sequence reads: CASSYSPGELFF. CDR3 nucleotide sequence: TGTGCCAGCAGTTACTCTCCTGGGGAGCTGTTTTTT.

Here the CDR3 DNA reads TGTGCCAGTAGTGTTAGGACAGGGTTCGACGAGCAGTACTTC. Translating it yields CASSVRTGFDEQYF. V gene TRBV19 combines with J gene TRBJ2-7; 8 bases align to TRBD1. CDR3 length: 14 residues. The germline gives CDR1 LNHDA, CDR2 SQIVND (reference sequence). V lost 5 bases and J lost 5; bases outside the gene matches: 8.

This clone has a single count. J is TRBJ1-3 and V is TRBV27, with unresolved D. V was trimmed by 2 bases and J by 4 bases, leaving 6 bases between them. CDR1 and CDR2 (germline): MNHEY, SMNVEV (reference sequence). The CDR3 loop spans 13 amino acids. CDR3 region: CASSLTRGNTIYF. The DNA for the CDR3 is TGTGCCAGCAGTTTAACCAGGGGAAACACCATATATTTT.

The V call is TRBV11-1, the J call TRBJ2-3, with 8 bases aligning to TRBD2. CDR1 is SGHAT and CDR2 is FQDESV in the germline V gene (reference sequence). The CDR3 is 14 amino acids. The J segment lost 4 bases and the V segment lost 3 bases, leaving 3 bases of the junction unmatched. The CDR3 DNA reads TGTGCCAGCAGCTTGGCGGGAGGTGCAGATACGCAGTATTTT. It yields the protein CASSLAGGADTQYF.

A note on this clone: At one end the junction does not follow the germline gene, possibly because of a read error. The genes are TRBV7-2 and TRBJ1-5; D is unresolved. CDR3 length: 13 amino acids. The germline V gene encodes CDR1 SGHTA and CDR2 FQGNSA. The CDR3 DNA is TGTGCCAGCAGCTTATATAGCGATCAGCCCCAGCATTTT. It encodes CASSLYSDQPQHF. Combining the CDR3 with reference TRBV7-2 and TRBJ1-5 gives the whole variable domain GAGVSQSPSNKVTEKGKDVELRCDPISGHTALYWYRQSLGQGLEFLIYFQGNSAPDKSGLPSDRFSAERTGGSVSTLTIQRTQQEDSAVYLCASSLYSDQPQHFGDGTRLSIL.

CDR3 region: CASRTGGEKLFF. The CDR3 coding sequence is TGTGCCAGCAGGACAGGGGGAGAAAAACTGTTTTTT. The chain couples TRBV6-6 to TRBJ1-4; 9 bases line up with TRBD1. This CDR3 contains 12 residues. With V trimmed by 6 bases and J by 8 bases, 1 base remained unmatched. Germline V gives CDR1 MNHNY, CDR2 SVGAGI (reference sequence).

The rearrangement links TRBV2 to TRBJ2-3, with TRBD1 as a possible D gene (6 bases). The germline V gene encodes CDR1 SNHLY and CDR2 FYNNEI. Trimming removed 6 bases at V and 4 bases at J, with 17 bases between. CDR3 length: 15 amino acids. The CDR3 DNA is TGTGCCAGCAGGATTGGGACATTCGCCCCAGATACGCAGTATTTT. This encodes CASRIGTFAPDTQYF.

V is TRBV29-1 and J is TRBJ1-1; D gene ambiguous. Trimming shortened V by 7 bases and J by 1 base, and 10 bases separated the two germline ends. Germline V lookup: CDR1 SQVTM, CDR2 ANQGSEA. The CDR3 has 12 residues. In nucleotides, the CDR3 is TGCAGCGGGCGGGCCCCGAACACTGAAGCTTTCTTT. It specifies CSGRAPNTEAFF. Based on the CDR3 plus reference TRBV29-1 and TRBJ1-1, the full variable domain is SAVISQKPSRDICQRGTSLTIQCQVDSQVTMMFWYRQQPGQSLTLIATANQGSEATYESGFVIDKFPISRPNLTFSTLTVSNMSPEDSSIYLCSGRAPNTEAFFGQGTRLTVV.

The V and J genes are TRBV5-5 and TRBJ2-5; 7 bases line up with TRBD1. CDR3 length: 14 amino acids. Germline CDR1 SGHKS, CDR2 YYEKEE (reference sequence). V trimming: 4 bases; J trimming: 5 bases; junction bases outside the gene matches: 8. For the CDR3, the DNA is TGTGCCAGCAGCCTGACAGGGTTGAGGGAGACCCAGTACTTC. It encodes CASSLTGLRETQYF.

This chain links TRBV7-2 with TRBJ1-6; no definite D call. Germline lookup yields CDR1 SGHTA and CDR2 FQGNSA. Trimming took off 5 bases at V and 7 bases at J, with 9 bases between the two ends. CDR3 length equals 13 residues. The CDR3 sequence is CASSRAGNSPLHF. The CDR3, as DNA: TGTGCCAGCAGCCGCGCGGGGAATTCACCCCTCCACTTT.

The V gene is TRBV11-2, the J gene TRBJ2-7; TRBD1 aligns across 10 bases. Unmatched junction bases numbered 0, after V lost 1 base and J lost 6 bases. Per the germline V gene, CDR1 is SGHAT and CDR2 is FQNNGV. The CDR3 is 13 amino acids. In DNA, the CDR3 is TGTGCCAGCAGCTTAGGGACAGGGGGCGAGCAGTACTTC. It codes for CASSLGTGGEQYF.

This clone has a single count. The chain has TRBV18 and TRBJ1-5; D is possibly TRBD1 (5 bases). CDR3 length: 16 residues. The V gene's germline CDR1 is KGHSH and CDR2 LQKENI. Trimming removed 6 bases from V and 0 bases from J, with 15 bases in between. The DNA for the CDR3 is TGTGCCAGCTCTGGGGCGACAGTTCTTAGCAATCAGCCCCAGCATTTT. Translated: CASSGATVLSNQPQHF.

This clone was seen a handful of times. The rearrangement joins TRBV28 to TRBJ2-7, with D possibly TRBD2 on 5 matching bases. The ends were cut back, 1 base at V and 7 bases at J, with 5 bases in the middle. CDR3 size: 11 residues. Germline V gives CDR1 MDHEN, CDR2 SYDVKM. The CDR3 DNA reads as TGTGCCAGCAGTTTATCGGGGGAGCAGTACTTC. This encodes CASSLSGEQYF.

The CDR3 spells CASSSFDRGSLQPQHF. CDR3 nucleotides: TGTGCCAGCAGTTCTTTCGACAGGGGGTCATTGCAGCCCCAGCATTTT. The chain has TRBV27 and TRBJ1-5; 9 bases agree with TRBD1. V trimming: 4 bases; J trimming: 7 bases; junction bases outside the gene matches: 11. Germline CDR1 MNHEY, CDR2 SMNVEV (reference sequence). CDR3 length: 16 residues.

J is TRBJ2-7 and V is TRBV28, with D perhaps TRBD2 (5 bases). This CDR3 spans 16 amino acids. Trimming removed 4 bases from V and 2 bases from J, with 18 bases in between. Looked up from germline, CDR1 is MDHEN and CDR2 is SYDVKM. The CDR3 spells CASSWGTRDFPYEQYF. The CDR3 bases are TGTGCCAGCAGTTGGGGTACTAGGGATTTCCCCTACGAGCAGTACTTC.

The CDR3 coding sequence is TGTGCCAGCAGCCCAGCTCAGACTCATTATAGCAATCAGCCCCAGCATTTT. Translating it yields CASSPAQTHYSNQPQHF. The V and J genes are TRBV27 and TRBJ1-5; D unresolved. The CDR3 is made up of 17 amino acids. V dropped 6 bases and J dropped 0 bases, with 18 bases sitting between them. Germline loops: CDR1 MNHEY, CDR2 SMNVEV (reference sequence).